This TCR beta chain was sequenced for a study of blood T cell repertoires in COVID-19. Study in general: From the United States, Italy and Spain came samples of acute and convalescent COVID-19. In each case, the material was cDNA or gDNA derived from T cells, B-cell-depleted T cells, or PBMCs.

Cohorts were determined from participant-reported clinical history. Germline assignment: CDR1 KGHDR and CDR2 SFDVKD. The CDR3 has 13 residues. V was clipped by 4 bases and J by 10 bases; unmatched bases: 8. As originally analysed: Amplification with reference gene primers provided the estimates of nucleated cell counts. Libraries were prepared by immunoSEQ multiplex PCR; TCRdb keeps only in-frame clonotypes and omits some of them. That table furnishes V, J and clone size, whereas the DNA furnished D and trimming. The table records about 340,000 clones, 80% to 90% of them present only once. The chain combines TRBV24-1 with TRBJ1-2; TRBD1 aligns across 7 bases. The receptor was isolated from a woman aged 40-49 years with acute COVID-19. Sequencing was performed on PBMCs or T cells enriched from blood (not recorded which). The CDR3 nucleotides read TGTGCCACCAGTGAACCGGGACAGATTAACTACACCTTC. This encodes CATSEPGQINYTF.